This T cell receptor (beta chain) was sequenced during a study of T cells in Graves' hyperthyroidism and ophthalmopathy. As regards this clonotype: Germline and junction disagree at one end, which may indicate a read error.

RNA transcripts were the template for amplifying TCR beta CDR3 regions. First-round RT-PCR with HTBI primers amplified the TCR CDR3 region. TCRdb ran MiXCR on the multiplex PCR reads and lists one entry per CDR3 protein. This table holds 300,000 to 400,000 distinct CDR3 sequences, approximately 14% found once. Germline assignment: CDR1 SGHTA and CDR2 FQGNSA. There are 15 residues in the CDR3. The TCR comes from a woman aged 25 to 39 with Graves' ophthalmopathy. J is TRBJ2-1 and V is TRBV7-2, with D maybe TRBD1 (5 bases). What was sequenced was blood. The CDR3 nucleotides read TGTGCCAGCAGCTTTGCGTTAGCCAGGGAAAATGAGCTGTTCTTC. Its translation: CASSFALARENELFF. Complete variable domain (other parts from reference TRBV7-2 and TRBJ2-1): GAGVSQSPSNKVTEKGKDVELRCDPISGHTALYWYRQSLGQGLEFLIYFQGNSAPDKSGLPSDRFSAERTGGSVSTLTIQRTQQEDSAVYLCASSFALARENELFFGPGTRLTVL.